This T cell receptor beta chain originates from a study of cytomegalovirus exposure and HLA in healthy donors. Study details: Sequencing of roughly 180 million T cells in an earlier analysis found around 100 million unique TCR beta sequences. General study results and limits: Further analysis was carried out later, and it showed several of the most significant clusters appearing linked to common viral pathogens. Compared with the roughly 700-donor mean, an Asian-associated ancestry cluster reportedly had fewer N-insertions, according to a later analysis. Earlier results showed most TCR beta V segments being productive about 87% or about 30% of the time.

Between the trimmed V and J ends, which lost 2 bases and 4 bases, there was a span of 9 bases. From germline, CDR1 is WSHSY and CDR2 SAAADI. The CDR3 is made up of 15 amino acids. The PCR employed 60 Vbeta primers together with 13 Jbeta primers. Data came from immunoSEQ multiplex PCR; TCRdb stores just in-frame clones and leaves some out. The sample has fewer than 200,000 clones, approximately 70% seen once. In the case of this clone: Its target is not known.

The chain employs TRBV10-2 and TRBJ2-6; D is possibly TRBD1 (6 bases). Sequenced sample: PBMCs. The TCR originated in a middle-aged man in good health and CMV-seropositive. CDR3 in amino acids: CASSEQGIGANVLTF. In DNA, the CDR3 is TGCGCCAGCAGTGAGCAGGGGATAGGGGCCAACGTCCTGACTTTC.